The clone carrying this T cell receptor (beta chain) has ten or more counts. There were TCR beta CDR3 regions amplified from RNA transcripts. In the first-round RT-PCR of the TCR CDR3, the HTBI primer set was used. Each CDR3 protein gets one entry after TCRdb re-called the multiplex PCR reads with MiXCR. Among about 840,000 distinct CDR3 sequences listed, 38% were seen once. Trimming at V came to 5 bases and at J to 3 bases, leaving 4 bases not matched to a gene. CDR1 and CDR2 (germline): LNHDA, SQIVND (reference sequence). The CDR3 is made up of 14 amino acids. The sample comes from a study of T cells in Graves' hyperthyroidism and ophthalmopathy. Any patient presenting with uncontrolled infection, other autoimmune disease, pregnancy or lactation was left out. Thyroid ultrasound and orbital computed tomography, with clinical symptoms and serum thyroxine and TRAb, informed diagnoses.

This TCR came from a man aged 18 to 29 with Graves' hyperthyroidism. The sequencing sample was made of blood. The V call is TRBV19, the J call TRBJ1-1; the match to TRBD1 covers 9 bases. The CDR3 DNA sequence: TGTGCCAGTAGTCCCCGGGACAGGGACACTGAAGCTTTCTTT. Translation: CASSPRDRDTEAFF. Filled out from reference TRBV19 and TRBJ1-1, the complete variable domain reads DGGITQSPKYLFRKEGQNVTLSCEQNLNHDAMYWYRQDPGQGLRLIYYSQIVNDFQKGDIAEGYSVSREKKESFPLTVTSAQKNPTAFYLCASSPRDRDTEAFFGQGTRLTVV.